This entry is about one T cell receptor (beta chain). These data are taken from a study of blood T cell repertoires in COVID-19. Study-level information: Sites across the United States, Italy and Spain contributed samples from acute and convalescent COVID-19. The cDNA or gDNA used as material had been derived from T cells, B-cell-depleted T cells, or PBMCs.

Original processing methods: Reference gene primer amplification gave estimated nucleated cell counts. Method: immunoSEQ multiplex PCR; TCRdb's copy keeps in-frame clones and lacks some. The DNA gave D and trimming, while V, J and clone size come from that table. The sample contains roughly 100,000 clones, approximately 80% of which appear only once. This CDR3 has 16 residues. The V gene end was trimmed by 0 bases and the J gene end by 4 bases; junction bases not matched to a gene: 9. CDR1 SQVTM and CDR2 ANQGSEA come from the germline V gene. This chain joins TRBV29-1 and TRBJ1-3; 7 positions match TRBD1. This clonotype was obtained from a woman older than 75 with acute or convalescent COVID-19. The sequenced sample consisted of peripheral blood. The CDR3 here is CSVEEGSRGNGNTIYF. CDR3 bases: TGCAGCGTTGAAGAAGGTAGCAGGGGGAACGGAAACACCATATATTTT.